Listed below are T cell receptor beta chains from one sample, sequenced in a study of blood T cell repertoires in COVID-19. Generated by immunoSEQ multiplex PCR, the TCRdb table keeps only in-frame clones and is missing some. The table lists almost 95,000 clones, approximately 90% of them singletons. The sequencing sample was made of peripheral blood. All receptors derive from a woman in her sixties or seventies with COVID-19, enrolled during active disease. CDR3s include the opening cysteine and the closing phenylalanine or tryptophan. The order of the fields is J gene, clone size, V gene, D gene, CDR3 protein, CDR3 DNA. A D gene is named only where the DNA matches it firmly. Only part of the rows carry a size: once, few, many, or a class if the clone is expanded.

>TRBJ2-3|-|TRBV11-3|-
CASSSIGEYTDTQYF
TGTGCCAGCAGCTCTATCGGGGAATACACAGATACGCAGTATTTT
>TRBJ2-5|-|TRBV7-7|TRBD2
CASSPNPSGLAETQYF
TGTGCCAGCAGCCCCAACCCTAGCGGGTTAGCAGAGACCCAGTACTTC
>TRBJ2-1|once|TRBV10-3|TRBD2
CAISERGGRNEQFF
TGTGCCATCAGTGAGCGGGGGGGCCGCAATGAGCAGTTCTTC
>TRBJ1-1|-|TRBV20-1|-
CSASVGLEAFF
TGCAGTGCTAGTGTGGGGCTTGAAGCTTTCTTT
>TRBJ2-1|-|TRBV19|-
CASRPPGDEQFF
TGTGCCAGTAGGCCTCCTGGAGATGAGCAGTTCTTC
>TRBJ2-7|few|TRBV11-2|-
CASSRGLATYEQYF
TGTGCCAGCAGTCGGGGACTGGCTACCTACGAGCAGTACTTC
>TRBJ1-3|-|TRBV24-1|TRBD1
CATSDPGQGNTIYF
TGTGCCACCAGTGATCCGGGACAGGGAAACACCATATATTTT
>TRBJ1-3|-|TRBV4-2|-
CASSPQTGTYSGNTIYF
TGTGCCAGCAGCCCCCAGACAGGCACCTACTCTGGAAACACCATATATTTT
>TRBJ1-4|-|TRBV6-4|-
CASSDPIASELSATNEKLFF
TGTGCCAGCAGTGACCCGATCGCTTCGGAACTAAGTGCAACTAATGAAAAACTGTTTTTT
>TRBJ1-2|-|TRBV11-2|TRBD1
CASSSDRVPGYTF
TGTGCCAGCAGCTCGGACAGGGTTCCTGGCTACACCTTC
>TRBJ1-1|-|TRBV10-3|TRBD1
CAIRNTGGGTEAFF
TGTGCCATCAGAAATACAGGGGGAGGCACTGAAGCTTTCTTT
>TRBJ2-2|-|TRBV5-1|TRBD1
CASSLGTGVYSGELFF
TGCGCCAGCAGCTTGGGGACAGGGGTGTATTCCGGGGAGCTGTTTTTT
>TRBJ1-4|-|TRBV29-1|TRBD1
CSVDDRENEKLFF
TGCAGCGTTGATGACAGGGAAAATGAAAAACTGTTTTTT